These 17 T cell receptor beta chains came from one sample sequenced in a study of shared clonotypes between healthy human individuals. Profiled with immunoSEQ multiplex PCR; TCRdb holds only in-frame clones, not every one. The sample lists roughly 2 million clones, 85% to 95% occurring once. The material sequenced was naive CD4+ T cells sorted from blood. Sample subset: CD45RA+ positively selected. The receptor source for this set is a man between 18 and 29 years old in good health.

A word on this clone: Within the sample, other DNA sequences also encode this same CDR3. The CDR3 is CASSPPGAFTEAFF. Here the CDR3 DNA reads TGTGCCAGCAGCCCGCCGGGAGCTTTCACTGAAGCTTTCTTT. This rearrangement joins TRBV7-2 to TRBJ1-1; D is ambiguous. CDR1 is SGHTA, CDR2 FQGNSA, per germline. This CDR3 has 14 residues. Trimming left V 5 bases short and J 4 bases short, with 14 bases between.

This rearrangement joins TRBV6-5 to TRBJ2-7; weak D call: TRBD1 (6 bases). The germline V gene encodes CDR1 MNHEY and CDR2 SVGAGI. Trimming removed 6 bases at V and 0 bases at J, with 12 bases between. There are 14 residues in the CDR3. The CDR3 DNA is TGTGCCAGCAGCAGGAGAGGGGGCTCCTACGAGCAGTACTTC. It translates to CASSRRGGSYEQYF.

The CDR3 here is CASSFGGLGSYNEQFF. As DNA, the CDR3 is TGTGCCAGCAGCTTCGGGGGGTTAGGTTCTTACAATGAGCAGTTCTTC. The chain links TRBV5-4 to TRBJ2-1, with 7 bases that match TRBD2. The CDR3 spans 16 residues. Trimming cost V 2 bases and J 4 bases; bases outside gene matches: 9. Germline V CDR1 and CDR2: SGHNT, YYREEE (reference sequence).

This clone was counted once. This chain uses TRBV19 with TRBJ2-5; TRBD2 is a possible D gene (5 bases). The germline CDR1 and CDR2 sequences are LNHDA and SQIVND (reference sequence). With 6 bases removed from V and 6 bases from J, the gap between germline ends came to 17 bases. CDR3 size: 14 residues. The CDR3 reads CASRNPQSGKTQYF. For the CDR3, the DNA is TGTGCCAGTAGGAATCCCCAATCGGGGAAGACCCAGTACTTC.

The sample holds a few counts of this clone. The same CDR3 also results from other DNA sequences found in this sample. The rearrangement joins TRBV5-1 to TRBJ2-7, with D possibly called TRBD1 or TRBD2 (5 bases each). Germline CDR1 is SGHRS and CDR2 is YFSETQ. The V end lost 0 bases, the J end lost 6 bases, and 7 bases lay between the germline ends. The CDR3 length is 12 residues. The CDR3 protein is CASSLERGEQYF. The CDR3 nucleotides are TGCGCCAGCAGCTTGGAGAGGGGCGAGCAGTACTTC.

This clone was counted only a few times. V usage is TRBV19 and J usage is TRBJ1-1; D not certain. The CDR3 is made up of 13 amino acids. Germline lookup yields CDR1 LNHDA and CDR2 SQIVND (reference sequence). With 4 bases removed from V and 2 bases from J, the gap between germline ends came to 8 bases. The CDR3 DNA reads TGTGCCAGTAGTACCCGGGTAAACACTGAAGCTTTCTTT. Its translation: CASSTRVNTEAFF. Filled out from reference TRBV19 and TRBJ1-1, the complete variable domain reads DGGITQSPKYLFRKEGQNVTLSCEQNLNHDAMYWYRQDPGQGLRLIYYSQIVNDFQKGDIAEGYSVSREKKESFPLTVTSAQKNPTAFYLCASSTRVNTEAFFGQGTRLTVV.

This clone is a singleton in its sample. The V gene is TRBV10-3, the J gene TRBJ2-5; a possible D gene is TRBD2 (6 bases). Germline loops: CDR1 ENHRY, CDR2 SYGVKD. The CDR3 contains 18 residues. V was shortened by 0 bases and J by 2 bases, with 19 bases between the two germline ends. CDR3 sequence: CAISESLGTGRKQETQYF. CDR3 sequence (DNA): TGTGCCATCAGTGAGTCTTTGGGGACCGGGAGAAAACAAGAGACCCAGTACTTC.

The chain links TRBV2 to TRBJ2-1, with 8 bases that match TRBD2. The germline CDR1 and CDR2 sequences are SNHLY and FYNNEI. Trimming at V came to 6 bases and at J to 8 bases, leaving 9 bases not matched to a gene. The CDR3 length is 14 residues. CDR3 sequence (DNA): TGTGCCAGCAGGGCTAGCGGGCCGGCGGATGAGCAGTTCTTC. Protein product: CASRASGPADEQFF.

This chain connects TRBV5-4 to TRBJ2-7; D unresolved. Germline V CDR1 and CDR2: SGHNT, YYREEE (reference sequence). V dropped 2 bases and J dropped 2 bases, with 11 bases sitting between them. CDR3 length: 14 amino acids. The DNA for the CDR3 is TGTGCCAGCAGCTTCTCCCCAGAGACCTACGAGCAGTACTTC. Translating it yields CASSFSPETYEQYF.

This clone came up once. The chain recombines TRBV7-9 with TRBJ2-2, with 9 bases fitting TRBD2. The CDR3 contains 19 residues. The V and J ends lost 2 bases and 0 bases, in that order; junction bases with no gene match: 10. Germline V CDR1 and CDR2: SEHNR, FQNEAQ (reference sequence). The CDR3 is CASSLSPGGGVTNTGELFF. Here the CDR3 DNA reads TGTGCCAGCAGCTTATCGCCCGGCGGGGGGGTCACGAACACCGGGGAGCTGTTTTTT.

CDR3 in DNA: TGCGCCAGCAGCTTCGCCAGGGTCCAAGAGACCCAGTACTTC. It translates to CASSFARVQETQYF. V and J are TRBV5-1 and TRBJ2-5, with D possibly being TRBD1 (5 bases). The germline CDR1 and CDR2 sequences are SGHRS and YFSETQ. Deletions cut 2 bases from V and 1 base from J, with 9 bases between. The CDR3 loop spans 14 amino acids.

The V gene is TRBV6-4, the J gene TRBJ2-7, with D possibly being TRBD1 or TRBD2 (5 bases each). Germline V gene sequence: CDR1 MRHNA, CDR2 SNTAGT. The V end lost 6 bases, the J end lost 3 bases, and 18 bases lay between the germline ends. The CDR3 extends over 15 amino acids. DNA for the CDR3: TGTGCCAGCAGGACGACCCGGGACGGCTTCTACGAGCAGTACTTC. It encodes CASRTTRDGFYEQYF.

The CDR3 DNA reads TGTGCCAGCAGTGGGACGGGAACCAAAAACATTCAGTACTTC. This encodes CASSGTGTKNIQYF. This chain connects TRBV2 to TRBJ2-4, with D tentatively TRBD2 (5 bases). Trimming removed 4 bases from V and 2 bases from J, with 9 bases in between. Germline assignment: CDR1 SNHLY and CDR2 FYNNEI. The CDR3 is 14 amino acids.

The chain couples TRBV19 to TRBJ1-5, with TRBD1 identical over 7 bases. Germline assignment: CDR1 LNHDA and CDR2 SQIVND (reference sequence). The ends lost 6 bases at V and 6 bases at J; junction bases unmatched: 8. The CDR3 is 14 amino acids. In DNA form, the CDR3 reads TGTGCCAGTAGGGCCGGGACAGTAGCTCAGCCCCAGCATTTT. This encodes CASRAGTVAQPQHF.

The V gene is TRBV7-9, the J gene TRBJ2-1; 8 nucleotides agree with TRBD2. Per germline, CDR1 SEHNR and CDR2 FQNEAQ (reference sequence). The CDR3 covers 16 residues. V lost 4 bases, J lost 7 bases, and 12 bases stayed unmatched. The chain's CDR3 is CASSSNSGKVGNEQFF. In DNA form, the CDR3 reads TGTGCCAGCAGCTCCAATAGCGGGAAGGTGGGGAATGAGCAGTTCTTC.

The chain employs TRBV18 and TRBJ2-7; 8 bases align to TRBD1. The CDR3 totals 13 residues. V gave up 6 bases and J gave up 3 bases; unmatched junction bases: 4. Germline CDR1 KGHSH, CDR2 LQKENI. The CDR3 loop is CASSFTGGYEQYF. The CDR3 DNA reads TGTGCCAGCTCCTTCACAGGGGGCTACGAGCAGTACTTC.

The rearrangement joins TRBV14 to TRBJ2-2; no definite D call. The germline V gene has CDR1 SGHDN and CDR2 FVKESK. The CDR3 is made up of 16 amino acids. V was cut by 2 bases and J by 4 bases, with 14 bases left in between. The CDR3: CASSQWKGPSTGELFF. In nucleotides, the CDR3 is TGTGCCAGCAGCCAATGGAAGGGTCCCTCCACCGGGGAGCTGTTTTTT.